The clone carrying this T cell receptor (beta chain) was detected once. Antigen unknown. This specimen belongs to a study of OX40 agonist ivuxolimab in advanced cancers. Whole-study context: The study enrolled dose-escalation patients with hepatocellular carcinoma, melanoma, renal cell or head and neck cancer. The dose-escalation cohort was approximately 80% male, with a mean age of about 58 years, ranging roughly 20 to 90. Therapy given before enrollment (anti-PD-1, anti-PD-L1 or anti-CTLA-4) was allowed, and under 45% had some.

Points from the study as a whole: Part of the nonresponder group also had normalized T-cell clonal expansion that was low.

Germline V gene lookup returns CDR1 SGHKS and CDR2 YYEKEE (reference sequence). CDR3 length: 15 residues. The V end was cut by 1 base, the J end by 1 base, with 9 bases between. Sequencing was performed with immunoSEQ multiplex PCR; in TCRdb, only in-frame clones are kept and a portion is missing. The repertoire holds 68,000 or so clones, with about nine tenths as singletons. This TCR derives from an adult with an advanced solid tumor such as melanoma, head and neck, liver or kidney cancer. The sample was CD4+ or CD8+ T cells sorted from blood, taken in a trial of the OX40 agonist ivuxolimab. The chain combines TRBV5-5 with TRBJ1-3; D uncertain. The CDR3: CASSLNQISGNTIYF. CDR3 in DNA: TGTGCCAGCAGCTTGAACCAGATATCTGGAAACACCATATATTTT. The entire variable domain, with the rest obtained from reference TRBV5-5 and TRBJ1-3, is as follows: DAGVTQSPTHLIKTRGQQVTLRCSPISGHKSVSWYQQVLGQGPQFIFQYYEKEERGRGNFPDRFSARQFPNYSSELNVNALLLGDSALYLCASSLNQISGNTIYFGEGSWLTVV.